This paragraph reports one TCR beta chain. The sample originates from a study of blood T cell repertoires in COVID-19. Whole-study context: The United States, Italy and Spain supplied acute and convalescent COVID-19 samples. In each case, the material was cDNA or gDNA derived from T cells, B-cell-depleted T cells, or PBMCs.

Deletions cut 5 bases from V and 4 bases from J, with 11 bases between. The CDR3 extends over 13 amino acids. Germline lookup yields CDR1 LNHDA and CDR2 SQIVND (reference sequence). Original methodology: From reference gene primer amplification, estimates of nucleated cell counts were derived. Sequencing used immunoSEQ multiplex PCR; TCRdb keeps in-frame clones, though not all of them. That table furnishes V, J and clone size, whereas the DNA furnished D and trimming. Among tens of thousands of clones, more than 90% were seen once, and the ten largest hold less than 45%. The receptor was derived from a man aged 55 to 70 with active or convalescent COVID-19. This sequence joins TRBV19 and TRBJ1-2; unclear D gene. Material for sequencing was peripheral blood. CDR3 DNA sequence: TGTGCCAGTAGTGGCCAAGTTCTCTATGGCTACACCTTC. This encodes CASSGQVLYGYTF.